This T cell receptor beta chain was sequenced for a study of T cells in Graves' hyperthyroidism and ophthalmopathy. Findings and limits, study-wide: From stable hyperthyroidism, ophthalmopathy was set apart by a 13 V-J model.

As regards this clonotype: Antigen: not known.

In germline, CDR1 is SGHTA, CDR2 FQGNSA. The CDR3 covers 13 residues. V lost 6 bases and J lost 9, with 17 bases in between. Researchers amplified the TCR beta CDR3 regions from RNA transcripts. Initially, a first-round RT-PCR of the TCR CDR3 employed the HTBI primer set. TCRdb re-derived calls from the multiplex PCR reads in MiXCR, one entry per CDR3 protein. The repertoire holds 450,000 to 700,000 distinct CDR3 sequences, with about half as singletons. The sample consisted of peripheral blood or thyroid tissue (not recorded which). The receptor was isolated from an adult woman with Graves' disease, either hyperthyroidism or ophthalmopathy (not recorded which). The V and J genes are TRBV7-2 and TRBJ2-5, with D perhaps given as TRBD1 or TRBD2 (5 bases each). Here the CDR3 reads CASRRDRSEAQYF. CDR3 sequence (DNA): TGTGCCAGCAGGAGGGACCGAAGTGAGGCCCAGTACTTC.